The 32 T cell receptor beta chains given below trace back to one sample, sequenced in a study of response to subunit inactivated influenza vaccine. TCRdb itself ran the RT-PCR reads through MiXCR, one entry per CDR3 protein. Of 450,000 to 600,000 distinct CDR3 sequences listed, around 8% were seen once; the top ten hold around 13%. The sequences come from PBMCs from blood, collected roughly 24 months after vaccination. These receptors were collected from a man between 45 and 75 years old who received an inactivated influenza vaccine.

The chain has TRBV12-3 or TRBV12-4 and TRBJ2-7, with 11 bases fitting TRBD2. Germline trimming cut 4 bases from V and 4 bases from J; bases unmatched to any gene: 6. The CDR3 consists of 15 residues. As DNA, the CDR3 is TGTGCCAGCAGTTACCTGGGACTAGCGGATTACGAGCAGTACTTC. Amino acid sequence: CASSYLGLADYEQYF.

This clonotype turned up a few times. V usage is TRBV12-5 and J usage is TRBJ2-3; D is undetermined. The germline CDR1 and CDR2 sequences are LGHNT and FRNRAP. V was pared by 4 bases and J by 2 bases, with 16 bases between. This CDR3 is 16 amino acids long. The CDR3 loop reads CASGSAVEGHTDTQYF. CDR3 nucleotides: TGTGCTAGTGGTTCCGCTGTTGAAGGGCACACAGATACGCAGTATTTT.

In this sample, this clonotype turned up many times. This chain joins TRBV30 and TRBJ2-6; D is unresolved. CDR1 GTSNPN and CDR2 SVGIG come from the germline V gene (reference sequence). Trimming cost V 3 bases and J 4 bases, with 13 bases left between them. There are 15 residues in the CDR3. CDR3 sequence reads: CAWRATGLGANVLTF. Written as DNA, the CDR3 is TGTGCCTGGAGAGCGACCGGGCTGGGGGCCAACGTCCTGACTTTC. Drawing the rest from reference TRBV30 and TRBJ2-6, the complete variable domain is SQTIHQWPATLVQPVGSPLSLECTVEGTSNPNLYWYRQAAGRGLQLLFYSVGIGQISSEVPQNLSASRPQDRQFILSSKKLLLSDSGFYLCAWRATGLGANVLTFGAGSRLTVL.

This clonotype showed up many times. The chain recombines TRBV12-3 or TRBV12-4 with TRBJ2-5; the D gene is possibly TRBD2 (6 bases). The CDR3 has 14 amino acids. Trimming shortened V by 7 bases and J by 3 bases, and 15 bases separated the two germline ends. CDR3 amino acids: CASTHSGQEETQYF. As DNA, the CDR3 is TGTGCCAGCACACATAGCGGCCAAGAAGAGACCCAGTACTTC.

The chain links TRBV25-1 to TRBJ2-1, with 7 positions matching TRBD2. V shed 6 bases, J shed 6 bases, and the junction held 14 bases outside the gene matches. CDR1 and CDR2 from the germline V gene are MGHDK and SYGVNS. This CDR3 spans 16 amino acids. CDR3 loop: CASSVPGLTLSNEQFF. The CDR3 DNA follows: TGTGCCAGCAGCGTCCCGGGACTAACGTTAAGCAATGAGCAGTTCTTC.

This clonotype has a handful of counts. This chain links TRBV20-1 with TRBJ2-5, with unresolved D. The V gene lost 3 bases and the J gene lost 5 bases, with 16 bases spanning the gap. The germline CDR1 and CDR2 sequences are DFQATT and SNEGSKA (reference sequence). The CDR3 loop spans 14 amino acids. The DNA of the CDR3 is TGCAGTGCTAGTCTTGTAATTGGAGTGGAGACCCAGTACTTC. Its translation: CSASLVIGVETQYF.

This clonotype was counted ten times or more. The V and J genes are TRBV20-1 and TRBJ1-5; 10 bases align to TRBD1. This CDR3 has 13 residues. Germline assignment: CDR1 DFQATT and CDR2 SNEGSKA (reference sequence). V shed 5 bases and J 5 bases; nucleotides not matched to a gene: 3. The CDR3 region has the DNA TGCAGTGCTCAGACAGGGGGCGATCAGCCCCAGCATTTT. Encoded protein: CSAQTGGDQPQHF.

This clonotype was seen only a few times. The chain carries TRBV20-1 and TRBJ2-1; 8 bases fit TRBD2. This CDR3 is built from 14 residues. The V gene end was trimmed by 6 bases and the J gene end by 4 bases; junction bases not matched to a gene: 8. In germline, CDR1 is DFQATT, CDR2 SNEGSKA (reference sequence). CDR3 sequence (DNA): TGCAGTGCCTCCCTCGCGGGGGGTTACAATGAGCAGTTCTTC. It encodes CSASLAGGYNEQFF.

This clonotype was recorded a few times. This chain joins TRBV20-1 and TRBJ2-3, with 14 bases that match TRBD2. Germline trimming cut 7 bases from V and 1 base from J; bases unmatched to any gene: 7. The V gene's germline CDR1 is DFQATT and CDR2 SNEGSKA (reference sequence). CDR3 length: 16 residues. Here the CDR3 DNA reads TGCAGTGTTAGGACTAGCGGGGGGAGAGGCACAGATACGCAGTATTTT. This codes for CSVRTSGGRGTDTQYF.

The sample holds many counts of this clonotype. This chain uses TRBV20-1 with TRBJ2-1; 11 nucleotides align to TRBD2. CDR3 size: 17 residues. Per the germline V gene, CDR1 is DFQATT and CDR2 is SNEGSKA (reference sequence). The V and J ends lost 5 bases and 0 bases, in that order; junction bases with no gene match: 9. This CDR3 reads CSARDYSGGGSYNEQFF. As DNA, the CDR3 is TGCAGTGCTCGTGACTATAGCGGGGGGGGCTCCTACAATGAGCAGTTCTTC.

This clonotype was found many times. The chain employs TRBV7-2 and TRBJ2-5; D is perhaps TRBD1 (6 bases). The CDR3 runs 14 residues. Per germline, CDR1 SGHTA and CDR2 FQGNSA. Trimming cost V 5 bases and J 2 bases, with 12 bases left between them. The CDR3 is CASSDRTVQETQYF. The CDR3 DNA sequence: TGTGCCAGCAGCGACCGGACAGTACAAGAGACCCAGTACTTC.

V gene TRBV28 combines with J gene TRBJ1-2; 9 bases map to TRBD1. V gave up 5 bases and J gave up 8 bases; unmatched junction bases: 12. The CDR3 is 15 residues long. Germline V gives CDR1 MDHEN, CDR2 SYDVKM. CDR3 sequence (DNA): TGTGCCAGCAGTAAATGGGACAGGGAGGGGCAAGGCTACACCTTC. Protein sequence: CASSKWDREGQGYTF.

The chain recombines TRBV25-1 with TRBJ2-5; TRBD2 is a possible D gene (5 bases). Germline CDR1 and CDR2: MGHDK and SYGVNS. CDR3 length equals 15 residues. The V gene lost 2 bases and the J gene lost 9 bases, with 19 bases spanning the gap. The CDR3 spells CASSEGSQDLRAQYF. The DNA of the CDR3 is TGTGCCAGCAGTGAAGGTAGCCAGGACTTAAGGGCCCAGTACTTC.

This clonotype came up a few times. The chain uses TRBV29-1 and TRBJ1-1; D uncertain. This CDR3 is built from 11 residues. The ends were cut back, 3 bases at V and 10 bases at J, with 12 bases in the middle. Germline V lookup: CDR1 SQVTM, CDR2 ANQGSEA. In DNA form, the CDR3 reads TGCAGCGTTGACGGCCGACCGAGAGCTTTCTTT. Translating gives CSVDGRPRAFF.

This clonotype appeared a few times. V is TRBV5-5 and J is TRBJ2-5; 7 bases match TRBD2. The V and J ends lost 2 bases and 0 bases, in that order; junction bases with no gene match: 7. The CDR3 totals 16 residues. Germline CDR1 is SGHKS and CDR2 is YYEKEE (reference sequence). Written as DNA, the CDR3 is TGTGCCAGCAGCTTCTTTGCGGGAGAGTACCAAGAGACCCAGTACTTC. Protein: CASSFFAGEYQETQYF.

The CDR3 loop is CASSRRTSVNNEQFF. Written as DNA, the CDR3 is TGTGCCAGTAGTAGAAGGACTAGCGTCAACAATGAGCAGTTCTTC. This rearrangement joins TRBV19 to TRBJ2-1; 9 bases are shared with TRBD2. Germline loops: CDR1 LNHDA, CDR2 SQIVND (reference sequence). V trimming: 4 bases; J trimming: 5 bases; junction bases outside the gene matches: 6. The CDR3 has 15 amino acids.

V is TRBV20-1 and J is TRBJ2-4; D tentatively fits TRBD1 or TRBD2 (5 bases each). This CDR3 has 17 residues. Germline CDR1 is DFQATT and CDR2 is SNEGSKA (reference sequence). Trimming removed 1 base at V and 0 bases at J, with 16 bases between. The CDR3 DNA sequence: TGCAGTGCTAGAGCTAGACACGGGACGGCAGCCAAAAACATTCAGTACTTC. Protein: CSARARHGTAAKNIQYF.

This clonotype has just a few counts. CDR3 in DNA: TGTGCCAGCAGACTTACGGGACTAGCGGCCAATGAGCAGTTCTTC. Residues: CASRLTGLAANEQFF. V usage is TRBV6-1 and J usage is TRBJ2-1; 11 positions match TRBD2. V was pared by 6 bases and J by 6 bases, with 7 bases of the junction left unmatched. The V gene's germline CDR1 is MNHNS and CDR2 SASEGT. The CDR3 runs 15 residues.

The gene calls are TRBV6-5 and TRBJ2-7; 8 nucleotides agree with TRBD2. Germline V gene sequence: CDR1 MNHEY, CDR2 SVGAGI. V was pared by 0 bases and J by 2 bases, with 9 bases of the junction left unmatched. This CDR3 is 17 amino acids long. CDR3 sequence reads: CASSYSSETSVTYEQYF. The CDR3 nucleotides are TGTGCCAGCAGTTACTCGTCGGAGACTAGCGTTACCTACGAGCAGTACTTC.

The rearrangement joins TRBV15 to TRBJ2-2; D unresolved. With 8 bases removed from V and 5 bases from J, the gap between germline ends came to 9 bases. The germline gives CDR1 LNHNV, CDR2 YYDKDF (reference sequence). This CDR3 is built from 12 residues. The CDR3 loop reads CATRKGTGELFF. The CDR3 DNA is TGTGCCACCCGTAAAGGGACCGGGGAGCTGTTTTTT. Supplemented by reference TRBV15 and TRBJ2-2, the full variable domain reads DAMVIQNPRYQVTQFGKPVTLSCSQTLNHNVMYWYQQKSSQAPKLLFHYYDKDFNNEADTPDNFQSRRPNTSFCFLDIRSPGLGDTAMYLCATRKGTGELFFGEGSRLTVL.

This clonotype has ten or more counts. This chain links TRBV20-1 with TRBJ1-1; D remains ambiguous. This CDR3 spans 12 amino acids. V was pared by 3 bases and J by 4 bases, with 9 bases between. The germline V gene has CDR1 DFQATT and CDR2 SNEGSKA (reference sequence). The CDR3, as DNA: TGCAGTGCTAGTCCAGGTTCCACTGAAGCTTTCTTT. Amino acids: CSASPGSTEAFF.

This chain uses TRBV9 with TRBJ2-2; D is possibly TRBD2 (5 bases). The V gene's germline CDR1 is SGDLS and CDR2 YYNGEE. This CDR3 region has 16 residues. V dropped 3 bases and J dropped 1 base, with 13 bases sitting between them. The CDR3 reads CASSGPRAGNTGELFF. The DNA for the CDR3 is TGTGCCAGCAGCGGACCGCGTGCGGGGAACACCGGGGAGCTGTTTTTT.

This clonotype was recorded a few times. The chain joins TRBV18 to TRBJ2-2; 8 bases are a match to TRBD1. V lost 4 bases to trimming and J lost 1 base; unmatched junction nucleotides: 5. This CDR3 contains 16 residues. Per the germline V gene, CDR1 is KGHSH and CDR2 is LQKENI. The CDR3 DNA is TGTGCCAGCTCACTAACGACAGGGGTGAACACCGGGGAGCTGTTTTTT. As protein: CASSLTTGVNTGELFF.

In this sample, this clonotype turned up a few times. The chain uses TRBV5-1 and TRBJ1-5; 8 bases align to TRBD1. J was trimmed by 4 bases and V by 4 bases; bases with no gene match: 7. CDR3 length equals 15 residues. Germline CDR1 SGHRS, CDR2 YFSETQ. The CDR3 reads CASSPGTGLNQPQHF. CDR3 sequence (DNA): TGCGCCAGCAGCCCCGGGACAGGCTTAAATCAGCCCCAGCATTTT. Variable domain in full (rest from reference TRBV5-1 and TRBJ1-5): KAGVTQTPRYLIKTRGQQVTLSCSPISGHRSVSWYQQTPGQGLQFLFEYFSETQRNKGNFPGRFSGRQFSNSRSEMNVSTLELGDSALYLCASSPGTGLNQPQHFGDGTRLSIL.

The table lists this clonotype with a few counts. This chain links TRBV20-1 with TRBJ2-4, with D possibly being TRBD1 (5 bases). There are 14 residues in the CDR3. CDR1 and CDR2 from the germline V gene are DFQATT and SNEGSKA (reference sequence). V gave up 3 bases and J gave up 5 bases, with 14 bases separating them. CDR3 DNA: TGCAGTGCTAGTAGTCAGGGCGGCCAAAACATTCAGTACTTC. This sequence encodes CSASSQGGQNIQYF.

The table lists this clonotype with a few counts. This rearrangement joins TRBV7-2 to TRBJ2-1; D gene ambiguous. CDR3 size: 13 residues. Trimming pared 2 bases from V and 9 bases from J, leaving 11 bases between. The germline gives CDR1 SGHTA, CDR2 FQGNSA. Here the CDR3 reads CASSLIPDSEQFF. CDR3 DNA: TGTGCCAGCAGCTTAATTCCGGATAGTGAGCAGTTCTTC. The variable domain in full, with the rest retrieved from reference TRBV7-2 and TRBJ2-1, is GAGVSQSPSNKVTEKGKDVELRCDPISGHTALYWYRQSLGQGLEFLIYFQGNSAPDKSGLPSDRFSAERTGGSVSTLTIQRTQQEDSAVYLCASSLIPDSEQFFGPGTRLTVL.

The V gene is TRBV20-1, the J gene TRBJ2-1, with a weak D call TRBD2 (6 bases). The CDR3 is made up of 15 amino acids. The germline CDR1 and CDR2 sequences are DFQATT and SNEGSKA (reference sequence). The ends were cut back, 3 bases at V and 0 bases at J, with 12 bases in the middle. The CDR3 spells CSASRAGNSYNEQFF. DNA of the CDR3: TGCAGTGCTAGCCGGGCGGGAAACTCCTACAATGAGCAGTTCTTC.

This clonotype was counted many times. The chain couples TRBV5-6 to TRBJ2-4, with D possibly matching TRBD2 (6 bases). CDR3 size: 15 residues. Germline CDR1 is SGHDT and CDR2 is YYEEEE. V was pared by 5 bases and J by 0 bases, with 12 bases between. The CDR3 is CASSPWTIAKNIQYF. The CDR3 coding sequence is TGTGCCAGCAGTCCTTGGACTATAGCCAAAAACATTCAGTACTTC. Combining the CDR3 with reference TRBV5-6 and TRBJ2-4 gives the whole variable domain DAGVTQSPTHLIKTRGQQVTLRCSPKSGHDTVSWYQQALGQGPQFIFQYYEEEERQRGNFPDRFSGHQFPNYSSELNVNALLLGDSALYLCASSPWTIAKNIQYFGAGTRLSVL.

The sample holds a few counts of this clonotype. The V call is TRBV2, the J call TRBJ2-1; 7 nucleotides align to TRBD2. With 2 bases clipped from V and 7 bases from J, the junction kept 14 bases outside the gene matches. CDR3 length: 17 residues. Per germline, CDR1 SNHLY and CDR2 FYNNEI. CDR3 in DNA: TGTGCCAGCAGTGAATTTATGGGGCTGGCGGGGGTGAATGAGCAGTTCTTC. Protein sequence: CASSEFMGLAGVNEQFF.

This clonotype was counted at least ten times. The rearrangement joins TRBV10-3 to TRBJ2-3; D remains ambiguous. There are 13 residues in the CDR3. CDR1 and CDR2 (germline): ENHRY, SYGVKD. V lost 3 bases and J lost 5, with 9 bases in between. The chain's CDR3 is CAISDQEGDTQYF. In DNA, the CDR3 is TGTGCCATCAGTGACCAAGAAGGAGATACGCAGTATTTT.

Details on this clonotype: Possible read error: a much larger clone is one base away. This chain joins TRBV20-1 and TRBJ2-7, with D possibly matching TRBD1 (6 bases). Per germline, CDR1 DFQATT and CDR2 SNEGSKA (reference sequence). The CDR3 is 12 amino acids. The CDR3 is CNYGDKPYEQYF. The CDR3 DNA reads TGCAACTACGGGGACAAACCGTACGAGCAGTACTTC.

This clonotype was picked up many times. J is TRBJ2-7 and V is TRBV29-1; unclear D gene. The length of the CDR3 is 18 residues. Trimming shortened V by 1 base and J by 0 bases, and 22 bases separated the two germline ends. Looked up from germline, CDR1 is SQVTM and CDR2 is ANQGSEA. The CDR3 DNA sequence: TGCAGCGTTGAAGTGGGCCAGGTGGTCAGTACGAACTCCTACGAGCAGTACTTC. Translation: CSVEVGQVVSTNSYEQYF.